One and the same sample provided the 16 T cell receptor beta chains below, sequenced in a study of shared clonotypes between healthy human individuals. The protocol was immunoSEQ multiplex PCR, while the TCRdb copy is restricted to in-frame clones and leaves out a portion. The data hold about 1.5 million clones, with 95% to 99% observed a single time. Specimen: naive CD4+ T cells sorted from blood. This sample's subset: CD45RA+ positively selected. Source of these receptors: a man aged 25-45 years in good health.

The chain joins TRBV5-4 to TRBJ2-7; the D gene is possibly TRBD2 (6 bases). Germline CDR1 and CDR2: SGHNT and YYREEE (reference sequence). With 4 bases removed from V and 2 bases from J, the gap between germline ends came to 16 bases. This CDR3 has 15 amino acids. The CDR3 region has the DNA TGTGCCAGCAGCCCAGGTAAGGTAGCGGCCTACGAGCAGTACTTC. It encodes CASSPGKVAAYEQYF.

This clone came up once. V gene TRBV28 combines with J gene TRBJ1-1; 7 bases map to TRBD1. The CDR3 consists of 12 residues. Germline V gene sequence: CDR1 MDHEN, CDR2 SYDVKM. After removal of 8 bases from V and 10 bases from J, the junction contained 10 bases not matched to a gene. The CDR3 reads CASHSTGERAFF. The CDR3 nucleotides are TGTGCCAGCCACTCCACAGGGGAGCGAGCTTTCTTT.

The J gene is TRBJ1-1, the V gene TRBV6-1, with a weak D call TRBD1 (5 bases). Germline lookup yields CDR1 MNHNS and CDR2 SASEGT. The V and J ends lost 4 bases and 8 bases respectively, with 17 bases between them. The CDR3 has 14 amino acids. The CDR3 sequence is CASSGVGAGREAFF. The CDR3 bases are TGTGCCAGCAGTGGAGTCGGGGCAGGACGGGAAGCTTTCTTT.

This clone came up once. The rearrangement links TRBV2 to TRBJ2-5; 12 bases match TRBD2. The V gene end was trimmed by 3 bases and the J gene end by 5 bases; junction bases not matched to a gene: 4. CDR1 and CDR2 (germline): SNHLY, FYNNEI. This CDR3 is built from 15 residues. The CDR3 loop is CASSDLGLAGETQYF. Here the CDR3 DNA reads TGTGCCAGCAGTGATCTAGGACTAGCGGGGGAGACCCAGTACTTC.

The chain joins TRBV5-4 to TRBJ1-2; perhaps TRBD1 as D (6 bases). The CDR3 loop spans 13 amino acids. Looked up from germline, CDR1 is SGHNT and CDR2 is YYREEE (reference sequence). The V end was cut by 1 base, the J end by 7 bases, with 11 bases between. The CDR3 reads CASSLLGGVGYTF. The DNA of the CDR3 is TGTGCCAGCAGCTTGCTGGGGGGCGTTGGCTACACCTTC.

CDR3 sequence (DNA): TGTGCCAGCAGTTACTCGATGCCAGGGCAAACAGATACGCAGTATTTT. This gives the protein CASSYSMPGQTDTQYF. V is TRBV6-5 and J is TRBJ2-3; tentative D call: TRBD1 (5 bases). Germline V CDR1 and CDR2: MNHEY, SVGAGI. The CDR3 covers 16 residues. Trimming took 0 bases from V and 3 from J, leaving 13 bases between them.

The genes are TRBV5-6 and TRBJ2-7; D may be TRBD2 (7 bases). Per germline, CDR1 SGHDT and CDR2 YYEEEE. V lost 4 bases and J 2 bases, leaving 19 bases between the germline ends. This CDR3 has 16 residues. Here the CDR3 reads CASSAGRGRGTYEQYF. CDR3 nucleotide sequence: TGTGCCAGCAGCGCGGGACGTGGGAGGGGGACCTACGAGCAGTACTTC.

J is TRBJ2-3 and V is TRBV18; D not certain. In germline, CDR1 is KGHSH, CDR2 LQKENI. The CDR3 is 11 residues long. Trimming took 4 bases from V and 4 from J, leaving 3 bases between them. CDR3 DNA sequence: TGTGCCAGCTCACTTTCAGATACGCAGTATTTT. Translation gives CASSLSDTQYF.

The chain uses TRBV5-1 and TRBJ2-4; TRBD2 might be the D (7 bases). The CDR3 consists of 21 residues. V shed 0 bases and J shed 0 bases, with 25 bases lying between them. Germline V gene lookup returns CDR1 SGHRS and CDR2 YFSETQ. Here the CDR3 DNA reads TGCGCCAGCAGCTTGGTTCCGGACAGTGTTTTACCGGGGGGAGCCAAAAACATTCAGTACTTC. Its translation is CASSLVPDSVLPGGAKNIQYF.

This chain uses TRBV10-3 with TRBJ1-4; tentatively, D is TRBD1 (6 bases). This CDR3 is 14 amino acids long. Trimming removed 2 bases at V and 7 bases at J, with 11 bases between. Germline CDR1 ENHRY, CDR2 SYGVKD. The CDR3 DNA reads TGTGCCATCAGTGAGAGCCAGGGGACTGAAAAACTGTTTTTT. Protein product: CAISESQGTEKLFF.

This rearrangement joins TRBV2 to TRBJ1-2; 10 bases are a match to TRBD1. The germline gives CDR1 SNHLY, CDR2 FYNNEI. The CDR3 is made up of 14 amino acids. V lost 6 bases to trimming and J lost 3 bases; unmatched junction nucleotides: 4. The CDR3 sequence: CASRTGGRDYGYTF. DNA for the CDR3: TGTGCCAGCAGGACAGGGGGCCGGGACTATGGCTACACCTTC.

J is TRBJ1-1 and V is TRBV2; tentatively, D is TRBD1 (5 bases). V was pared by 3 bases and J by 1 base, with 18 bases between. CDR1 and CDR2 from the germline V gene are SNHLY and FYNNEI. The CDR3 length is 17 residues. In DNA, the CDR3 is TGTGCCAGCAGTGACGGCGGGGCGACCTTTGGGAACACTGAAGCTTTCTTT. This encodes CASSDGGATFGNTEAFF. The entire variable domain, with the rest obtained from reference TRBV2 and TRBJ1-1, is as follows: EPEVTQTPSHQVTQMGQEVILRCVPISNHLYFYWYRQILGQKVEFLVSFYNNEISEKSEIFDDQFSVERPDGSNFTLKIRSTKLEDSAMYFCASSDGGATFGNTEAFFGQGTRLTVV.

This chain joins TRBV9 and TRBJ1-1; 7 bases agree with TRBD1. Trimming removed 0 bases from V and 1 base from J; junction bases left unmatched: 3. The CDR3 is 15 residues long. The V gene's germline CDR1 is SGDLS and CDR2 YYNGEE. The CDR3 is CASSVVAGGNTEAFF. CDR3 in DNA: TGTGCCAGCAGCGTAGTTGCAGGGGGGAACACTGAAGCTTTCTTT.

This clone is a singleton in its sample. The chain combines TRBV11-2 with TRBJ1-2; 9 bases line up with TRBD1. The CDR3 has 16 amino acids. Trimming at V came to 4 bases and at J to 2 bases, leaving 8 bases not matched to a gene. From germline, CDR1 is SGHAT and CDR2 FQNNGV. DNA for the CDR3: TGTGCCAGCAGCTCAGCTGTACAGGGGGCGAACTATGGCTACACCTTC. The encoded protein is CASSSAVQGANYGYTF.

This chain links TRBV27 with TRBJ2-2, with 14 nucleotides matching TRBD2. Germline CDR1 is MNHEY and CDR2 is SMNVEV (reference sequence). The CDR3 is 19 residues long. V was pared by 5 bases and J by 7 bases, with 15 bases of the junction left unmatched. CDR3 residues: CASSLKPPTSGRVNGELFF. The CDR3 region has the DNA TGTGCCAGCAGTCTAAAGCCACCGACTAGCGGGAGGGTTAACGGGGAGCTGTTTTTT.

The chain uses TRBV5-1 and TRBJ1-1, with 10 positions matching TRBD1. The germline CDR1 and CDR2 sequences are SGHRS and YFSETQ. The CDR3 sequence is 15 residues long. After removal of 0 bases from V and 4 bases from J, the junction contained 3 bases not matched to a gene. The CDR3 region has the DNA TGCGCCAGCAGCTTGGGTGGACAGGGGGTCACTGAAGCTTTCTTT. Protein sequence: CASSLGGQGVTEAFF.